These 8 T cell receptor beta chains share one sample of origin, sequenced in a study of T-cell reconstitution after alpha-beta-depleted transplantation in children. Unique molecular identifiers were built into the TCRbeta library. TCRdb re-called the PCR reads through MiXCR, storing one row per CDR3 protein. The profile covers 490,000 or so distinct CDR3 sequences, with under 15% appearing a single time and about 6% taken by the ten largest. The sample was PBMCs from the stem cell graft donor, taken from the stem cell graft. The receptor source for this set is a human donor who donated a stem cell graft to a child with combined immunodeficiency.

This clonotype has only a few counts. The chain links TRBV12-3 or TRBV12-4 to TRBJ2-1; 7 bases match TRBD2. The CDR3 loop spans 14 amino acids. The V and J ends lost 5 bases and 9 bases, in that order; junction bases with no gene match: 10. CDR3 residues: CASSRQAGVGEQFF. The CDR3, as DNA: TGTGCCAGCAGTCGCCAGGCGGGGGTGGGTGAGCAGTTCTTC.

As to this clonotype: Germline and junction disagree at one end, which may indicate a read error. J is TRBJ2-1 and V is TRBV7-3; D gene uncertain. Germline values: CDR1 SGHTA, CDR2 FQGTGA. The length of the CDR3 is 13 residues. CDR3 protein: CASSFYGYNEQSF. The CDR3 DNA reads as TGTGCCAGCAGCTTTTACGGCTACAATGAGCAGTCCTTC.

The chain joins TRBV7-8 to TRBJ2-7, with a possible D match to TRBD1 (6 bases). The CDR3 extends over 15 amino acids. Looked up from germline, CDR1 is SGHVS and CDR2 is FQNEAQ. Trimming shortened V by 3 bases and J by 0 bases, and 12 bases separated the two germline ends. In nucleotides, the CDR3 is TGTGCCAGCAGCTTCCCGCCGACAGGCTCCTACGAGCAGTACTTC. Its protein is CASSFPPTGSYEQYF.

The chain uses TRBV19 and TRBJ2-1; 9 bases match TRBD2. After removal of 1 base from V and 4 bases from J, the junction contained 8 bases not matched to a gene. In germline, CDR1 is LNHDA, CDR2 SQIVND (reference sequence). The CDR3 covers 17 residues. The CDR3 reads CASSIAGLAGQYNEQFF. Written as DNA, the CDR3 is TGTGCCAGTAGTATAGCCGGGCTAGCGGGACAATACAATGAGCAGTTCTTC.

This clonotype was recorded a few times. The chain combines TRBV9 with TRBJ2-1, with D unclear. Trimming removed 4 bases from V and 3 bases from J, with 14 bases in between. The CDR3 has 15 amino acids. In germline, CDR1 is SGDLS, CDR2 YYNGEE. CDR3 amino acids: CASSPPQRGYNEQFF. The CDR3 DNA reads TGTGCCAGCAGCCCACCTCAGCGCGGCTACAATGAGCAGTTCTTC.

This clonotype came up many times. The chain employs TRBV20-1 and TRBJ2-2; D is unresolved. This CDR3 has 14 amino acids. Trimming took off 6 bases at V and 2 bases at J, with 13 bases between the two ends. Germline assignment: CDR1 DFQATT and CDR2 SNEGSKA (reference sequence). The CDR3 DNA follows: TGCAGTGCGCGCCCCCCAAGTAACACCGGGGAGCTGTTTTTT. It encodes CSARPPSNTGELFF.

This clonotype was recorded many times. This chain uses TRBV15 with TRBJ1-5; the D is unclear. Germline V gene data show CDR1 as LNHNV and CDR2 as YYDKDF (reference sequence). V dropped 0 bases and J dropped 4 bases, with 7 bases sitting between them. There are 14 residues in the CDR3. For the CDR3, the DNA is TGTGCCACCAGCAGAGATCGTTGGAATCAGCCCCAGCATTTT. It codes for CATSRDRWNQPQHF.

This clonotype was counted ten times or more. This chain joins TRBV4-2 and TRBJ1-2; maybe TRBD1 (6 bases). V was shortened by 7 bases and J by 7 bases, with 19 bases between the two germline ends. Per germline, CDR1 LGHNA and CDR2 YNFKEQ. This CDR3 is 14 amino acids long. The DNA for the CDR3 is TGTGCCAGCAACTTGCTAGGGGGGGAGCGTGGCTACACCTTC. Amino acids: CASNLLGGERGYTF.